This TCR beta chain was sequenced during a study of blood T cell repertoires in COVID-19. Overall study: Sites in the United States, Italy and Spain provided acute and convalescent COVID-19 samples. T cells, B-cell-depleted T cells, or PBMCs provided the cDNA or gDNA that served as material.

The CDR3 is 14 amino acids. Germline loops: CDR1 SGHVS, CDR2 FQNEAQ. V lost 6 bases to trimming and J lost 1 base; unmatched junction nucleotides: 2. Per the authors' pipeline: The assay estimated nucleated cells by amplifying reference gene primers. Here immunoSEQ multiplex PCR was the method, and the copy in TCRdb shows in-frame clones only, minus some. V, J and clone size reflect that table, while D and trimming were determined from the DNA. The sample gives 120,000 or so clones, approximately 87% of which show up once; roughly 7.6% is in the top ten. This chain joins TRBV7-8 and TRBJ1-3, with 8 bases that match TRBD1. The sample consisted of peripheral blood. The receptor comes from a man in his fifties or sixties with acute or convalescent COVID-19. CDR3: CASRRTGSGNTIYF. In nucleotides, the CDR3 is TGTGCCAGCAGGCGGACAGGGTCTGGAAACACCATATATTTT.